This T cell receptor beta chain was obtained from a study of CD8 T cells in ankylosing spondylitis. Overall study results and limits: Matched ankylosing spondylitis synovial fluid reportedly contained a significantly enriched population of disease-linked clones. Blood of patients with ankylosing spondylitis appeared to be characterized by a TCR beta motif of eight highly homologous variants. In the blood and synovial fluid of reactive arthritis, some motif variants had been previously reported.

In this sample, this clonotype turned up many times. Its antigen is not identified. The germline V and J ends were trimmed by 0 bases and 2 bases, with 12 bases remaining between them. The CDR3 contains 15 residues. Germline V gene data show CDR1 as SGDLS and CDR2 as YYNGEE. From the 5' RACE reads, TCRdb called clonotypes with MiXCR, one entry per CDR3 protein. The table lists about 25,000 distinct CDR3 sequences, 2% to 3% of them singletons. The rearrangement uses TRBV9 and TRBJ2-7; D is possibly TRBD1 (6 bases). This receptor was obtained from a female donor with ankylosing spondylitis or in good health (not recorded which). Specimen: blood, either unsorted or a sorted T cell fraction (not recorded which). In DNA form, the CDR3 reads TGTGCCAGCAGCGTAGCTGCACAGGGAGCCTACGAGCAGTACTTC. Its protein product is CASSVAAQGAYEQYF.